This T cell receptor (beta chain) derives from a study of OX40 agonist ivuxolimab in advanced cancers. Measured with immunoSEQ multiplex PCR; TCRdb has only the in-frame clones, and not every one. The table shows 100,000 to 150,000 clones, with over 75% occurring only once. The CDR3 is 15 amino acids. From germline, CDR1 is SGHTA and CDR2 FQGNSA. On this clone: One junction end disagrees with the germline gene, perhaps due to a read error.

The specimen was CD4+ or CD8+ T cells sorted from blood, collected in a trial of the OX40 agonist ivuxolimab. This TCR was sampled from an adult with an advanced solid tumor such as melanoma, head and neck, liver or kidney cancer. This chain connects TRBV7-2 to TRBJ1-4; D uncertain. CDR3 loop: CASSLGYWDNQKLFF. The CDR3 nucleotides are TGTGCCAGCAGCTTAGGGTACTGGGATAATCAAAAACTGTTTTTT.